This TCR beta chain was obtained from a study of CD8+CD57+ T cells in acquired aplastic anemia. Study-wide context: An average of roughly 3.2 ug of DNA was obtained from sorted CD4+ and CD8+ cells. Findings and caveats of the study: No significant difference in CD8+ Simpson's diversity was found between patients and controls. Between patients and controls, approximately 29 CD8+ CDR3 sequences were found in common.

A note on this clonotype: Its cognate antigen is unknown.

The authors sequenced patients whose flow cytometry had shown CD8+CD57+ cell expansion. No therapy was given to patients before blood sampling. TCR beta VDJ and CDR3 profiles were obtained from a genomic DNA template. TCRdb re-analysed the reads in MiXCR, keeping a single row per CDR3 protein. This table has 250,000 to 300,000 distinct CDR3 sequences, around three fifths appearing once. This CDR3 contains 13 residues. Germline lookup yields CDR1 SGDLS and CDR2 YYNGEE. V was cut by 0 bases and J by 0 bases, with 3 bases left in between. The V gene is TRBV9, the J gene TRBJ1-1, with no clear D. The receptor was derived from a human donor with aplastic anemia. Sequencing input: sorted CD4+, CD8+, or CD8+CD57+ T cells (not recorded which) from PBMCs. CDR3 loop: CASSVDLNTEAFF. CDR3 nucleotides: TGTGCCAGCAGCGTAGATCTGAACACTGAAGCTTTCTTT.